Below are 29 T cell receptor beta chains sequenced from a single sample in a study of blood T cell repertoires in COVID-19. Some clones are missing from TCRdb's copy, which holds only in-frame ones; the method was immunoSEQ multiplex PCR. The sample lists some 85,000 clones, more than 60% seen once, with roughly 20% in the top ten. The source material was peripheral blood. Receptors originate from a woman aged 80 or over with active or convalescent COVID-19.

The rearrangement joins TRBV7-9 to TRBJ1-2, with TRBD1 matching 8 bases. The CDR3 is made up of 14 amino acids. Trimming at V came to 3 bases and at J to 4 bases, leaving 4 bases not matched to a gene. From germline, CDR1 is SEHNR and CDR2 FQNEAQ (reference sequence). In DNA form, the CDR3 reads TGTGCCAGCAGCTTCAGGGGGCGCACCTATGGCTACACCTTC. This encodes CASSFRGRTYGYTF.

This clone turned up a few times. The chain joins TRBV9 to TRBJ2-2; 7 nucleotides align to TRBD1. This CDR3 spans 16 amino acids. V shed 2 bases, J shed 4 bases, and the junction held 8 bases outside the gene matches. The germline CDR1 and CDR2 sequences are SGDLS and YYNGEE. CDR3 nucleotides: TGTGCCAGCAGCGTTGAGACAGGGTTAGCCACCGGGGAGCTGTTTTTT. Translated: CASSVETGLATGELFF.

This chain links TRBV9 with TRBJ1-6, with TRBD1 identical over 7 bases. Per the germline V gene, CDR1 is SGDLS and CDR2 is YYNGEE. This CDR3 is 16 amino acids long. V lost 3 bases, J lost 8 bases, and 11 bases stayed unmatched. CDR3 region: CASSGHRGIVDSPLHF. Here the CDR3 DNA reads TGTGCCAGCAGCGGACACAGGGGTATAGTAGATTCACCCCTCCACTTT.

This clone was recorded a few times. The chain links TRBV6-1 to TRBJ2-5, with TRBD1 identical over 8 bases. CDR3 length: 15 residues. Germline V gives CDR1 MNHNS, CDR2 SASEGT. The J segment lost 7 bases and the V segment lost 3 bases, leaving 10 bases of the junction unmatched. The CDR3: CASSDRGRGSWTQYF. CDR3 coding DNA: TGTGCCAGCAGTGACAGGGGGCGCGGATCCTGGACCCAGTACTTC.

V usage is TRBV5-4 and J usage is TRBJ1-5; TRBD1 is a possible D gene (6 bases). The length of the CDR3 is 15 residues. The ends were cut back, 4 bases at V and 3 bases at J, with 14 bases in the middle. From germline, CDR1 is SGHNT and CDR2 YYREEE (reference sequence). The CDR3 sequence is CASSVQGISNQPQHF. DNA of the CDR3: TGTGCCAGCAGCGTGCAGGGGATCTCCAATCAGCCCCAGCATTTT.

The chain uses TRBV5-4 and TRBJ2-3, with D perhaps TRBD2 (6 bases). Trimming took 2 bases from V and 2 from J, leaving 15 bases between them. CDR1 and CDR2 from the germline V gene are SGHNT and YYREEE (reference sequence). This CDR3 spans 16 amino acids. CDR3 region: CASSFDTGVSTDTQYF. The CDR3 DNA is TGTGCCAGCAGCTTCGATACGGGGGTTTCCACAGATACGCAGTATTTT.

CDR3 DNA sequence: TGCGCCAGCAGTGGGGGGCCCGAGGGCTATGGCTACACCTTC. This translates into CASSGGPEGYGYTF. V and J are TRBV10-2 and TRBJ1-2; weak D call: TRBD1 (6 bases). Trimming cost V 4 bases and J 4 bases, with 13 bases left between them. This CDR3 comprises 14 residues. The germline V gene encodes CDR1 WSHSY and CDR2 SAAADI.

The rearrangement joins TRBV7-3 to TRBJ2-5; D may be TRBD2 (6 bases). The length of the CDR3 is 15 residues. The ends were cut back, 1 base at V and 2 bases at J, with 11 bases in the middle. From germline, CDR1 is SGHTA and CDR2 FQGTGA. The CDR3 spells CASSLNWGDQETQYF. The DNA for the CDR3 is TGTGCCAGCAGCTTAAATTGGGGGGATCAAGAGACCCAGTACTTC.

The J gene is TRBJ2-6, the V gene TRBV18; D might be TRBD1 (5 bases). The CDR3 extends over 17 amino acids. Germline-derived CDR1 and CDR2 are KGHSH and LQKENI. The germline V and J ends were trimmed by 3 bases and 2 bases, with 14 bases remaining between them. The CDR3, as DNA: TGTGCCAGCTCACCCCCAGGGTCCGTGGCTGGGGCCAACGTCCTGACTTTC. Its translation is CASSPPGSVAGANVLTF. The full variable domain, with the rest looked up from reference TRBV18 and TRBJ2-6, is NAGVMQNPRHLVRRRGQEARLRCSPMKGHSHVYWYRQLPEEGLKFMVYLQKENIIDESGMPKERFSAEFPKEGPSILRIQQVVRGDSAAYFCASSPPGSVAGANVLTFGAGSRLTVL.

This clone came up a few times. The chain joins TRBV28 to TRBJ1-3; maybe TRBD1 (5 bases). Germline V lookup: CDR1 MDHEN, CDR2 SYDVKM. V was cut by 3 bases and J by 6 bases, with 12 bases left in between. The CDR3 covers 14 residues. The chain's CDR3 is CASSLQGMENTIYF. Written as DNA, the CDR3 is TGTGCCAGCAGTTTGCAGGGAATGGAAAACACCATATATTTT.

This clone was observed once. The rearrangement uses TRBV6-2 or TRBV6-3 and TRBJ2-7, with 9 bases aligning to TRBD2. V lost 6 bases and J lost 3; bases outside the gene matches: 3. Germline V CDR1 and CDR2: MNHEY, SVGEGT. The CDR3 consists of 13 residues. The CDR3 DNA follows: TGTGCCAGCAGCCTTAGCGGGGGCTACGAGCAGTACTTC. This encodes CASSLSGGYEQYF.

The gene calls are TRBV29-1 and TRBJ2-5; D is unresolved. Trimming cost V 3 bases and J 5 bases, with 16 bases left between them. The germline CDR1 and CDR2 sequences are SQVTM and ANQGSEA. The CDR3 is 14 amino acids. The CDR3 loop reads CSVEAPSRVETQYF. As DNA, the CDR3 is TGCAGCGTTGAGGCACCCTCTCGGGTGGAGACCCAGTACTTC.

The chain uses TRBV7-8 and TRBJ2-3; tentatively, D is TRBD2 (6 bases). Germline V gene data show CDR1 as SGHVS and CDR2 as FQNEAQ. V gave up 2 bases and J gave up 2 bases, with 17 bases separating them. This CDR3 is built from 17 residues. CDR3 sequence reads: CASSLRKIGGDTDTQYF. CDR3 nucleotides: TGTGCCAGCAGCTTACGAAAGATTGGCGGGGACACAGATACGCAGTATTTT.

This chain uses TRBV4-3 with TRBJ1-4; D unclear. The germline gives CDR1 LGHNA, CDR2 YSLEER. This CDR3 comprises 20 residues. Trimming removed 5 bases at V and 0 bases at J, with 25 bases between. The CDR3 sequence: CASSSALTSSRVATNEKLFF. In DNA, the CDR3 is TGCGCCAGCAGCTCAGCATTGACAAGTTCGAGGGTGGCAACTAATGAAAAACTGTTTTTT.

This clone was detected only a few times. The chain employs TRBV27 and TRBJ2-7; 12 positions agree with TRBD2. This CDR3 region has 16 residues. V dropped 5 bases and J dropped 2; count of bases not matched to a gene: 7. Germline lookup yields CDR1 MNHEY and CDR2 SMNVEV (reference sequence). Here the CDR3 reads CASSNPRLAGAYEQYF. The CDR3 coding sequence is TGTGCCAGCAGTAACCCCCGACTAGCGGGGGCCTACGAGCAGTACTTC.

The chain is built from TRBV27 and TRBJ2-7; a weak D match, TRBD1 (5 bases). CDR3 length: 14 residues. The germline gives CDR1 MNHEY, CDR2 SMNVEV (reference sequence). Trimming pared 5 bases from V and 3 bases from J, leaving 14 bases between. The CDR3 DNA reads TGTGCCAGCAGTGAATTGGGGCGCCGCTACGAGCAGTACTTC. Protein product: CASSELGRRYEQYF.

The rearrangement links TRBV28 to TRBJ2-5; D might be TRBD1 (6 bases). CDR3 length: 14 amino acids. Germline V gene sequence: CDR1 MDHEN, CDR2 SYDVKM. The germline V and J ends were trimmed by 2 bases and 5 bases, with 12 bases remaining between them. As DNA, the CDR3 is TGTGCCAGCAGTTTAAGGCAGGGGTGGGAGACCCAGTACTTC. It yields the protein CASSLRQGWETQYF.

This clone has only a few counts. The genes are TRBV6-5 and TRBJ2-4; D is possibly TRBD2 (6 bases). The V end was cut by 6 bases, the J end by 8 bases, with 14 bases between. The germline V gene encodes CDR1 MNHEY and CDR2 SVGAGI. This CDR3 is 13 amino acids long. CDR3 loop: CASSAGEADIQYF. The CDR3 nucleotides are TGTGCCAGCAGCGCTGGGGAGGCGGACATTCAGTACTTC.

This clone appeared a few times. V and J are TRBV3-1 (or the pseudogene TRBV3-2) and TRBJ2-5; 15 positions match TRBD2. Germline V CDR1 and CDR2: LGHDT, YNNKEL (reference sequence). The CDR3 has 18 residues. After removal of 6 bases from V and 0 bases from J, the junction contained 8 bases not matched to a gene. The CDR3 region has the DNA TGTGCCAGCAGTGGGACTAGCGGGGGGTCAATTTACCAAGAGACCCAGTACTTC. This gives the protein CASSGTSGGSIYQETQYF.

The gene calls are TRBV6-5 and TRBJ1-2, with TRBD1 matching over 7 bases. The CDR3 is 13 amino acids. Germline V gene sequence: CDR1 MNHEY, CDR2 SVGAGI. V gave up 3 bases and J gave up 4 bases; unmatched junction bases: 2. The CDR3 protein is CASSYRTGYGYTF. The DNA of the CDR3 is TGTGCCAGCAGTTATCGGACAGGCTATGGCTACACCTTC.

The rearrangement uses TRBV7-9 and TRBJ1-2, with D perhaps matching TRBD1 (6 bases). Germline CDR1 SEHNR, CDR2 FQNEAQ (reference sequence). CDR3 size: 15 residues. V shed 1 base and J shed 12 bases, with 21 bases lying between them. In DNA form, the CDR3 reads TGTGCCAGCAGCTTAGATGACAGGCTAAACTACTTCAACACCTTC. Translation gives CASSLDDRLNYFNTF.

This clone was detected only once. The V and J genes are TRBV6-1 and TRBJ2-1; 8 bases line up with TRBD1. The germline gives CDR1 MNHNS, CDR2 SASEGT. The CDR3 consists of 13 residues. Unmatched junction bases numbered 9, after V lost 2 bases and J lost 15 bases. The CDR3 reads CASSETSRDRPFF. Written as DNA, the CDR3 is TGTGCCAGCAGTGAAACGTCCCGGGACAGGCCGTTCTTC.

Of note for this clone: A junction end diverges from the germline sequence, so it may reflect a read error. The rearrangement joins TRBV5-4 to TRBJ1-2, with a weak D call TRBD1 (5 bases). The CDR3 is 13 amino acids. Looked up from germline, CDR1 is SGHNT and CDR2 is YYREEE (reference sequence). CDR3 residues: CASSLFAREGRAF. The CDR3 DNA reads TGTGCCAGCAGCTTGTTTGCCAGGGAGGGGAGAGCCTTC.

V gene TRBV6-2 or TRBV6-3 combines with J gene TRBJ1-2; 8 bases are shared with TRBD1. In germline, CDR1 is MNHEY, CDR2 SVGEGT. Trimming at V came to 7 bases and at J to 3 bases, leaving 25 bases not matched to a gene. This CDR3 is 20 amino acids long. CDR3 region: CASNPLGPSDRAGTYYGYTF. DNA for the CDR3: TGTGCCAGCAACCCCCTTGGGCCCTCGGACAGGGCGGGGACTTACTATGGCTACACCTTC.

This clone was found many times. The gene calls are TRBV5-4 and TRBJ1-1; 8 bases are shared with TRBD1. CDR1 and CDR2 from the germline V gene are SGHNT and YYREEE (reference sequence). The CDR3 totals 14 residues. The J segment lost 0 bases and the V segment lost 4 bases, leaving 2 bases of the junction unmatched. In DNA, the CDR3 is TGTGCCAGCAGCCGGACAGGGTTGAACACTGAAGCTTTCTTT. Amino acid sequence: CASSRTGLNTEAFF.

The gene calls are TRBV6-4 and TRBJ1-3; D remains unclear. The germline gives CDR1 MRHNA, CDR2 SNTAGT. This CDR3 spans 11 amino acids. CDR3 nucleotide sequence: TGTGCTTACGGGGTCGGAAACACCATATATTTT. It specifies CAYGVGNTIYF.

The chain recombines TRBV5-4 with TRBJ2-5; 8 bases are a match to TRBD2. The CDR3 loop spans 16 amino acids. Per germline, CDR1 SGHNT and CDR2 YYREEE (reference sequence). The V gene end was trimmed by 0 bases and the J gene end by 5 bases; junction bases not matched to a gene: 9. This chain's CDR3 is CASSLAAGGEGETQYF. CDR3 in DNA: TGTGCCAGCAGCTTGGCGGCGGGGGGTGAGGGCGAGACCCAGTACTTC.

The chain joins TRBV28 to TRBJ1-5; TRBD1 might be the D (6 bases). This CDR3 region has 15 residues. Germline V gives CDR1 MDHEN, CDR2 SYDVKM. V shed 6 bases and J shed 6 bases, with 18 bases lying between them. The CDR3 sequence is CASRGYRAFGQPQHF. Here the CDR3 DNA reads TGTGCCAGCAGGGGGTACAGGGCTTTCGGTCAGCCCCAGCATTTT.

In its sample, this clone was seen a few times. The genes are TRBV4-3 and TRBJ1-5, with no clear D. V lost 4 bases to trimming and J lost 3 bases, with 7 bases between them. Germline CDR1 is LGHNA and CDR2 is YSLEER. The CDR3 loop spans 13 amino acids. CDR3 region: CASSRTYNQPQHF. The CDR3 DNA is TGCGCCAGCAGCCGAACCTACAATCAGCCCCAGCATTTT.